What follows are 3 T cell receptor beta chains derived from one specimen sequenced in a study of chemoradiotherapy in HPV16-positive cancers. Here immunoSEQ multiplex PCR was the method, and the copy in TCRdb shows in-frame clones only, minus some. The sample contains roughly 14,000 clones, roughly 79% of which appear only once. The sample was collected from a patient who underwent chemoradiotherapy. These receptors were obtained from a human donor with HPV-associated anogenital cancer.

This chain links TRBV6-1 with TRBJ2-1; the D is unclear. The V gene lost 6 bases and the J gene lost 9 bases, with 18 bases spanning the gap. The germline V gene encodes CDR1 MNHNS and CDR2 SASEGT. The CDR3 is made up of 14 amino acids. The CDR3: CASRPPKDVSEQFF. The CDR3 DNA sequence: TGTGCCAGCAGACCTCCGAAGGACGTGAGTGAGCAGTTCTTC.

In nucleotides, the CDR3 is TGTGCCAGCAGCTCACAGGGGGCGGATGGAAACACCATATATTTT. Translating it yields CASSSQGADGNTIYF. The genes are TRBV7-8 and TRBJ1-3; 9 nucleotides line up with TRBD1. The germline V gene encodes CDR1 SGHVS and CDR2 FQNEAQ. The CDR3 has 15 amino acids. Unmatched junction bases numbered 4, after V lost 4 bases and J lost 3 bases.

The rearrangement uses TRBV5-1 and TRBJ2-1; 13 nucleotides match TRBD2. This CDR3 is 16 amino acids long. The J segment lost 8 bases and the V segment lost 2 bases, leaving 7 bases of the junction unmatched. Germline V gene lookup returns CDR1 SGHRS and CDR2 YFSETQ. The CDR3 region has the DNA TGCGCCAGCAGCTTACCGGGACTAGCGGGACGGGATGAGCAGTTCTTC. Residues: CASSLPGLAGRDEQFF.